This TCR beta chain appears in the sequencing data of a study of shared clonotypes between healthy human individuals. The repertoire was sequenced with immunoSEQ multiplex PCR; TCRdb's copy has only in-frame clones and lacks some. The sample has hundreds of thousands of clones; about 97% are singletons. A single count supports this clone. V was pared by 8 bases and J by 10 bases, with 6 bases between. This CDR3 region has 8 residues. CDR1 and CDR2 (germline): DFQATT, SNEGSKA (reference sequence). Naivety among CD8 cells was defined by CD45RO negativity and positive CCR7 selection, thereby excluding terminally differentiated effector memory CD45RA+ cells.

This sequence was found in a man under 40 in good health. This rearrangement joins TRBV20-1 to TRBJ2-1; D ambiguous. Sequenced sample: naive CD8+ T cells sorted from blood. CDR3 DNA: TGCAGTACTGGGGAGCAGTTCTTC. Its protein product is CSTGEQFF.